This TCR beta chain is from a study of shared clonotypes between healthy human individuals. Free of recent acute infections or vaccinations, the donors were healthy HIV-negative adults. The data were produced by immunoSEQ multiplex PCR, yet TCRdb's version contains in-frame clones alone and is incomplete. The profile covers around 990,000 clones, with 60% to 85% appearing a single time and almost 0.9% taken by the ten largest. The CDR3 is 14 amino acids. The junction had 5 bases not matched to a gene; V was cut back by 4 bases and J by 9 bases. Per germline, CDR1 SGHDT and CDR2 YYEEEE. The sequencing input was memory CD4+ T cells from PBMCs. Subset denoted: CD45RA-negative fraction. This clonotype originated in a man aged 18-30 years in good health. Some clones in this sample may be carry-over from other donors' samples. The rearrangement uses TRBV5-6 and TRBJ2-1, with 12 positions matching TRBD2. CDR3: CASSMTSGRFEQFF. In DNA, the CDR3 is TGTGCCAGCAGCATGACTAGCGGGAGATTTGAGCAGTTCTTC.